This T cell receptor beta chain was identified during a study of shared clonotypes between healthy human individuals. Study context: Each donor had three CD4 naive, three CD4 memory, two CD8 naive and one CD8 memory plate.

This CDR3 region has 16 residues. With 0 bases removed from V and 1 base from J, the gap between germline ends came to 11 bases. CDR1 and CDR2 (germline): MGHRA, YSYEKL. Nashville, Tennessee was home to all donors, each a Caucasian adult. From CD4+ cells came CD45RA+ naive and CD45RA-negative memory subsets. Around 220 ng DNA, about 30,000 T cell genomes, went into each sorted-subset replicate PCR. TCRdb's table, derived via immunoSEQ multiplex PCR, lists solely in-frame clones and lacks some. The sample shows around 2,000,000 clones, 85% to 95% of them seen only once. The V and J genes are TRBV4-1 and TRBJ2-3; maybe TRBD2 (5 bases). The sample taken for sequencing was naive CD4+ T cells sorted from blood. The subset is: CD45RA+ positively selected. The TCR sequence derives from a man younger than 30 in good health. CDR3 in DNA: TGCGCCAGCAGCCAAGAAGAAAGCGGACGCACAGATACGCAGTATTTT. It encodes CASSQEESGRTDTQYF.